The clone carrying this TCR beta chain was seen once. Its antigen remains unidentified. The CDR3 length is 13 residues. Germline lookup yields CDR1 SGHKS and CDR2 YYEKEE (reference sequence). Trimming shortened V by 2 bases and J by 3 bases, and 9 bases separated the two germline ends. The source of the sample is a study of T cell responses to AZD1222 COVID-19 vaccine. General study points: Spike regions recognized by vaccine-associated CD4 TCRs spanned the protein, led by 160-218 and 743-854. The number of AZD1222 recipients seropositive at baseline was only 5 to 7.

Measured with immunoSEQ multiplex PCR; TCRdb has only the in-frame clones, and not every one. Of 150,000 to 200,000 clones in the sample, 93% are singletons; the top ten hold around 0.9%. Specimen: peripheral blood, collected on day 0 of AZD1222 vaccination. This TCR was sampled from an adult in good health. This chain uses TRBV5-5 with TRBJ2-7, with D uncertain. The CDR3 spells CASSFYGHYEQYF. The CDR3, as DNA: TGTGCCAGCAGCTTTTACGGCCACTACGAGCAGTACTTC.